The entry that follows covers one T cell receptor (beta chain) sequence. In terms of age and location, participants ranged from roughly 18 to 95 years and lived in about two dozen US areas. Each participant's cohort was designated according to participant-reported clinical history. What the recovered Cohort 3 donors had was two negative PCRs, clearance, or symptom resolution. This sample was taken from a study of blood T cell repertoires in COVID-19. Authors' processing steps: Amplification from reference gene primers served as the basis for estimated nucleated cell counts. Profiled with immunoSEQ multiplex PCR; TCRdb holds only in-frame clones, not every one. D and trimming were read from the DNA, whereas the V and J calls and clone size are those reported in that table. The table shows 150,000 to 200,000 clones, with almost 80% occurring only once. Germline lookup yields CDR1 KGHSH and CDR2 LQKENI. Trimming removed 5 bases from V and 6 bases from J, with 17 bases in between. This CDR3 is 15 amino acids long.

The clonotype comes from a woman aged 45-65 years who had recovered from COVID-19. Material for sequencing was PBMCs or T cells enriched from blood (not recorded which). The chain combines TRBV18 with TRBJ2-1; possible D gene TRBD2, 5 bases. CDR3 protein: CASSTAVRSGNEQFF. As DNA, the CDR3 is TGTGCCAGCTCAACAGCGGTACGGTCGGGCAATGAGCAGTTCTTC. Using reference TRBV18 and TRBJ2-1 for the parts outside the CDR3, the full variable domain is NAGVMQNPRHLVRRRGQEARLRCSPMKGHSHVYWYRQLPEEGLKFMVYLQKENIIDESGMPKERFSAEFPKEGPSILRIQQVVRGDSAAYFCASSTAVRSGNEQFFGPGTRLTVL.